A selection of T cell receptor beta chains follows, all from one sample in a study of human CD8 memory T cell subsets. TCRdb reprocessed the 5' RACE reads and reports one entry per CDR3 protein, with no DNA. The data include about 11,000 distinct CDR3 sequences; the top ten clones carry 15%. The sequenced sample was CD8+ stem-like memory T cells (TSCM and TCM) sorted from PBMCs. The origin of the receptors is a human donor in good health. Each CDR3 is given with its conserved first and last residue. Only some rows state a clone size, as once, few, many or a class for expanded clones.

clone size,J gene,V gene,CDR3 protein
NA,TRBJ2-1,TRBV2,CASSGTGSGEQFF
NA,TRBJ2-1,TRBV5-1,CASSLGPQLSSYNEQFF
NA,TRBJ1-5,TRBV28,CASSLRSGAGQPQHF
medium-sized,TRBJ2-5,TRBV19,CASSIWGGETQYF
NA,TRBJ2-1,TRBV9,CASSGPQTIPSNEQFF
NA,TRBJ1-1,TRBV9,CASSPYEGRGAFF
NA,TRBJ2-5,TRBV6-4,CASSAGAAEHQETQYF
medium-sized,TRBJ2-5,TRBV12-3/TRBV12-4,CASSPPAGQETQYF
NA,TRBJ1-5,TRBV27,CASSETGVQPQHF
NA,TRBJ1-2,TRBV29-1,CSAEERIDGYTF
NA,TRBJ2-1,TRBV7-9,CAGLQGSYNEQFF
NA,TRBJ2-1,TRBV2,CASSARVPPYSEQFF
NA,TRBJ2-7,TRBV9,CASSEWAGSEQYF
NA,TRBJ2-1,TRBV4-1,CASSRQPKRGNEQFF
NA,TRBJ2-7,TRBV7-9,CASSPGTVYEQYF
NA,TRBJ2-1,TRBV6-2/TRBV6-3,CASSYPRDFYNEQFF
NA,TRBJ2-1,TRBV12-3/TRBV12-4,CASLAGRATGNEQFF
NA,TRBJ2-3,TRBV11-2,CASSRTSGVADTQYF
NA,TRBJ2-3,TRBV29-1,CSVGGLAAADTQYF
NA,TRBJ2-1,TRBV15,CATSRLANYNEQFF
NA,TRBJ2-5,TRBV12-3/TRBV12-4,CASNRAGAPETQYF
NA,TRBJ2-2,TRBV12-3/TRBV12-4,CASSKGPGTGELFF
NA,TRBJ2-5,TRBV28,CASSLMGAVETQYF
NA,TRBJ2-5,TRBV28,CASSLFSQQETQYF
NA,TRBJ2-1,TRBV29-1,CSVENSGGGGEQFF
NA,TRBJ2-2,TRBV15,CATSRGMTGELFF
NA,TRBJ1-5,TRBV5-6,CASSLGYQPQHF
NA,TRBJ2-1,TRBV15,CATSRGTSSYNEQFF
NA,TRBJ2-5,TRBV5-1,CASSRGTTMLRETQYF
NA,TRBJ1-2,TRBV29-1,CSVEDPLTNYGYTF
NA,TRBJ2-1,TRBV6-5,CASSYSAGNSYNEQFF
NA,TRBJ1-5,TRBV7-9,CASSPLDPRGYQPQHF
NA,TRBJ1-2,TRBV28,CASSLQLGIGATGGYTF
NA,TRBJ2-7,TRBV29-1,CSVPEWSGGSYEQYF
NA,TRBJ1-5,TRBV6-6,CASSPPGLQPQHF
NA,TRBJ1-2,TRBV9,CASSAMGDGYTF
NA,TRBJ2-1,TRBV27,CASSSHTIGEGFYNEQFF
NA,TRBJ2-7,TRBV2,CAILLDRSSYEQYF
NA,TRBJ2-3,TRBV7-3,CASSSTPTDTQYF
NA,TRBJ2-5,TRBV5-1,CASSPYVGSPQETQYF
NA,TRBJ2-3,TRBV12-3/TRBV12-4,CASSPVAGGDTQYF
NA,TRBJ1-2,TRBV9,CASSDTHRGEDYGYTF
NA,TRBJ2-3,TRBV10-3,CAISEGTSGVDTQYF
NA,TRBJ1-1,TRBV7-3,CASSHPGFPAFF
NA,TRBJ2-1,TRBV7-6,CASSGSYNEQFF
NA,TRBJ1-1,TRBV12-3/TRBV12-4,CASKLRTASTEAFF
NA,TRBJ2-1,TRBV7-3,CASSSNPRDRGDNEQFF